Sequencing of this T cell receptor beta chain was carried out in a study of shared clonotypes between healthy human individuals. Study-level findings and limits: A limitation of the genetic and exposure-history diversity represented arose from few donors.

Trimming shortened V by 0 bases and J by 9 bases, and 12 bases separated the two germline ends. The CDR3 is 14 amino acids. Germline CDR1 reads MNHEY; CDR2 reads SVGAGI. As regards this clone: The target antigen is unknown.

Method: immunoSEQ multiplex PCR; TCRdb's copy keeps in-frame clones and lacks some. The top ten clones hold about 1.7% of a sample with about 2.2 million clones, over 85% of them seen once. Terminally differentiated effector memory CD45RA+ cells were excluded from the naive CD8 cells, which were CD45RO-negative and positively selected for CCR7. Sequenced: naive CD8+ T cells from PBMCs. The V call is TRBV6-5, the J call TRBJ2-1; D possibly uses TRBD1 or TRBD2 (5 bases each). The sequence was collected from a man younger than 35 in good health. Some clones in this sample may be carry-over from other donors' samples. The DNA of the CDR3 is TGTGCCAGCAGTTACTCAGGGGACGGGCGTGAGCAGTTCTTC. This codes for CASSYSGDGREQFF.